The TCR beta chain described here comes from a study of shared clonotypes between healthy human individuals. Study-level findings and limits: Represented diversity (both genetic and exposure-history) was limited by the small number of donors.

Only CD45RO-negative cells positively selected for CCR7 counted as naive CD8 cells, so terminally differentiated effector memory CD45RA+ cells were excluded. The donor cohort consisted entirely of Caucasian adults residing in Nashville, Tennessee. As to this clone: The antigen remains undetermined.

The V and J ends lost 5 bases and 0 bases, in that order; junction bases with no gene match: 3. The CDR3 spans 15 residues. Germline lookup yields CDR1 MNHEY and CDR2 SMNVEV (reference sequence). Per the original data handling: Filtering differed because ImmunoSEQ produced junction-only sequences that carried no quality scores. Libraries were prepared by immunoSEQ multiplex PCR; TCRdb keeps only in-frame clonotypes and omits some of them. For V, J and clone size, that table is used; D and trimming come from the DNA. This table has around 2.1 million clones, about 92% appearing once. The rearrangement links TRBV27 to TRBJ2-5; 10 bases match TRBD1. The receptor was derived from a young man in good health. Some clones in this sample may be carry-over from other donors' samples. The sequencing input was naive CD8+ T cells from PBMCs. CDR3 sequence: CASSRGQGYQETQYF. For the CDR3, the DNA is TGTGCCAGCAGTCGGGGACAGGGGTACCAAGAGACCCAGTACTTC.